The rows below give T cell receptor beta chains drawn from one sample of a study of cytomegalovirus exposure and HLA in healthy donors. The data were produced by immunoSEQ multiplex PCR, yet TCRdb's version contains in-frame clones alone and is incomplete. The sample records tens of thousands of clones, approximately 72% being singletons. Material: PBMCs. Receptors originate from a woman between 25 and 40 years old in good health and CMV-seropositive. Both conserved end residues are part of each CDR3. The D gene is left open where the match is weak. A row's size may be missing; if present it is once, few, many or a size class.

d_call cdr3_length j_call v_call clone_size cdr3_aa cdr3_nt
- 16 TRBJ1-2 TRBV11-2 - CASSSSDINANYGYTF TGTGCCAGCAGCTCTTCCGACATTAATGCTAACTATGGCTACACCTTC
TRBD1 16 TRBJ2-2 TRBV9 - CASSGRTGWGTGELFF TGTGCCAGCAGCGGACGGACAGGGTGGGGCACCGGGGAGCTGTTTTTT
- 15 TRBJ2-7 TRBV2 once CASSERGGGSREQYF TGTGCCAGCAGTGAACGGGGAGGGGGGAGTCGCGAGCAGTACTTC
- 12 TRBJ1-1 TRBV6-6 - CASSSLVTEAFF TGTGCCAGCAGCTCCCTCGTTACTGAAGCTTTCTTT
TRBD2 18 TRBJ2-7 TRBV28 - CASSQRGTSGREKYEQYF TGTGCCAGCAGTCAAAGGGGGACTAGCGGGAGGGAGAAGTACGAGCAGTACTTC
TRBD1 14 TRBJ1-1 TRBV6-5 - CASSYGTGGAEAFF TGTGCCAGCAGTTACGGTACAGGGGGCGCGGAAGCTTTCTTT
- 12 TRBJ2-2 TRBV6-1 many CASSFRVGELFF TGTGCCAGCAGTTTCAGGGTGGGGGAGCTGTTTTTT
- 14 TRBJ2-7 TRBV6-5 - CASAVPGVSYEQYF TGTGCCAGCGCGGTCCCGGGGGTATCCTACGAGCAGTACTTC
- 15 TRBJ1-1 TRBV28 few CASRGSTDGRGGAFF TGTGCCAGCAGAGGATCCACAGACGGGCGGGGTGGAGCTTTCTTT
- 14 TRBJ2-2 TRBV6-4 - CASKGRGDTGELFF TGTGCCAGCAAGGGCAGGGGTGACACCGGGGAGCTGTTTTTT
TRBD1 15 TRBJ1-5 TRBV28 - CASRRDRGSNQPQHF TGTGCCAGCAGGAGGGACAGGGGAAGCAATCAGCCCCAGCATTTT
- 16 TRBJ2-1 TRBV6-4 once CASSDNDRGGRNEQFF TGTGCCAGCAGTGATAACGACAGGGGAGGGAGGAATGAGCAGTTCTTC
- 19 TRBJ1-5 TRBV7-2 - CASSLGRGAGGLRNQPQHF TGTGCCAGCAGCTTAGGTCGGGGGGCGGGGGGCCTGAGGAATCAGCCCCAGCATTTT
TRBD1 14 TRBJ1-6 TRBV14 - CASSLQGAASPLHF TGTGCCAGCAGCCTTCAGGGGGCAGCTTCACCCCTCCACTTT
- 14 TRBJ2-1 TRBV7-8 - CASSLTSSYNEQFF TGTGCCAGCAGCTTAACTAGCAGTTACAATGAGCAGTTCTTC
- 14 TRBJ2-1 TRBV19 - CASSPSPRGNEQFF TGTGCCAGTAGTCCCTCCCCTCGAGGCAATGAGCAGTTCTTC
- 16 TRBJ1-1 TRBV18 - CASSPQSGWVNTEAFF TGTGCCAGCTCACCCCAGTCGGGGTGGGTGAACACTGAAGCTTTCTTT
TRBD1 16 TRBJ2-7 TRBV7-7 - CASSLGGGTETYEQYF TGTGCTAGCAGCTTAGGAGGTGGGACAGAGACCTACGAGCAGTACTTC
TRBD1 16 TRBJ2-2 TRBV6-4 few CASSDSGTGGNGELFF TGTGCCAGCAGTGATTCCGGGACAGGGGGCAACGGGGAGCTGTTTTTT
TRBD1 15 TRBJ1-2 TRBV6-1 many CASSEMAGGNYGYTF TGTGCCAGCAGTGAAATGGCAGGGGGTAACTATGGCTACACCTTC
TRBD2 17 TRBJ2-3 TRBV7-2 - CASSPQTGGVSTDTQYF TGTGCCAGCAGCCCCCAGACGGGGGGGGTTAGCACAGATACGCAGTATTTT
- 17 TRBJ2-5 TRBV7-6 - CASSFQAGGGRQETQYF TGTGCCAGCAGCTTCCAGGCAGGCGGGGGCCGACAAGAGACCCAGTACTTC
TRBD2 15 TRBJ2-3 TRBV2 - CASRLLAGDPDTQYF TGTGCCAGCAGACTACTAGCGGGAGACCCAGATACGCAGTATTTT
TRBD1 15 TRBJ2-5 TRBV5-1 - CASSLQGDFGETQYF TGCGCCAGCAGCCTCCAGGGGGATTTCGGTGAGACCCAGTACTTC
- 14 TRBJ2-7 TRBV9 - CASSVAGASYEQYF TGTGCCAGCAGCGTAGCAGGTGCTTCCTACGAGCAGTACTTC
TRBD1 14 TRBJ1-2 TRBV9 - CASSFRTGNYGYTF TGTGCCAGCAGCTTTCGGACAGGGAACTATGGCTACACCTTC
TRBD1 14 TRBJ2-5 TRBV25-1 - CASSGHTGDETQYF TGTGCCAGCAGTGGTCATACAGGGGACGAGACCCAGTACTTC
- 14 TRBJ2-5 TRBV11-2 - CASSLGARQETQYF TGTGCCAGCAGCTTAGGAGCGCGCCAAGAGACCCAGTACTTC
TRBD2 15 TRBJ2-3 TRBV19 - CASSVIAGSTDTQYF TGTGCCAGTAGTGTTATAGCGGGAAGCACAGATACGCAGTATTTT
TRBD1 15 TRBJ1-1 TRBV7-8 - CASSPLGGRNTEAFF TGTGCCAGCAGCCCCTTAGGGGGCCGGAACACTGAAGCTTTCTTT
- 16 TRBJ1-5 TRBV5-4 - CASSLGLPGGHQPQHF TGTGCCAGCAGCTTGGGACTTCCCGGGGGACATCAGCCCCAGCATTTT
TRBD2 16 TRBJ2-7 TRBV2 - CASNYDPGLAGLEQYF TGTGCCAGCAATTATGACCCGGGACTAGCGGGCTTAGAGCAGTACTTC
TRBD1 16 TRBJ1-2 TRBV7-8 once CASSLERDRVDYGYTF TGTGCCAGCAGCTTAGAGAGGGACAGGGTTGACTATGGCTACACCTTC
- 12 TRBJ2-4 TRBV2 few CASELGGNIQYF TGTGCCAGTGAACTTGGGGGGAACATTCAGTACTTC
TRBD2 19 TRBJ2-1 TRBV14 - CASSQYIVAGAHGRNEQFF TGTGCCAGCAGCCAATATATTGTAGCGGGGGCCCATGGTCGGAATGAGCAGTTCTTC
- 15 TRBJ2-6 TRBV6-6 - CASSYASSGANVLTF TGTGCCAGCAGTTACGCCAGCTCTGGGGCCAACGTCCTGACTTTC
TRBD2 12 TRBJ2-3 TRBV9 - CASSPGGVTQYF TGTGCCAGCAGCCCGGGAGGGGTTACGCAGTATTTT
TRBD1 15 TRBJ2-2 TRBV6-5 - CASRPDRVPTGELFF TGTGCCAGCAGACCTGACAGGGTTCCCACCGGGGAGCTGTTTTTT
- 14 TRBJ2-5 TRBV7-2 - CASSLDGARGTQYF TGTGCCAGCAGCTTAGACGGAGCAAGGGGGACCCAGTACTTC
TRBD2 14 TRBJ2-3 TRBV27 - CASRTSGGRGTQYF TGTGCCAGCCGGACTAGCGGGGGGAGGGGTACGCAGTATTTT
TRBD2 18 TRBJ2-3 TRBV10-3 - CAISEGTSGRGMADTQYF TGTGCCATCAGTGAAGGGACTAGCGGGAGGGGAATGGCAGATACGCAGTATTTT
TRBD2 17 TRBJ2-7 TRBV5-8 - CASSLYFGLAESYEQYF TGTGCCAGCAGCTTGTATTTTGGACTAGCGGAATCTTACGAGCAGTACTTC
- 14 TRBJ1-5 TRBV2 - CASTLGRAGQPQHF TGTGCCAGCACCTTGGGCAGGGCTGGACAGCCCCAGCATTTT
TRBD1 16 TRBJ1-2 TRBV4-2 - CASSQFQGAQGYGYTF TGTGCCAGCAGTCAATTCCAGGGGGCGCAAGGTTATGGCTACACCTTC
- 17 TRBJ1-4 TRBV10-3 - CAISESLGGGRHEKLFF TGTGCCATCAGTGAGAGTTTGGGTGGAGGACGTCATGAAAAACTGTTTTTT
- 13 TRBJ2-7 TRBV11-2 few CASSSLSSYEQYF TGTGCCAGCAGCTCACTTAGCTCCTACGAGCAGTACTTC
- 15 TRBJ2-3 TRBV4-2 - CASSQGLGNTDTQYF TGTGCCAGCAGCCAAGGACTTGGAAACACAGATACGCAGTATTTT
TRBD1 17 TRBJ2-2 TRBV27 - CASSLLRDSTNTGELFF TGTGCCAGCAGTCTACTTAGGGACAGTACGAACACCGGGGAGCTGTTTTTT
- 13 TRBJ1-3 TRBV11-2 - CASSFLLGNTIYF TGTGCCAGCAGCTTTCTACTGGGAAACACCATATATTTT